These 26 T cell receptor beta chains came from one sample sequenced in a study of beta chain features in type 1 diabetes. Every isolated RNA sample was fully reverse transcribed, so sequencing captured expressed TCRB transcripts. TCRdb keeps only in-frame clones here, not all; method: immunoSEQ multiplex PCR. The sample has 110,000 to 150,000 clones, around 7% seen once. Material: central memory CD4+ T cells from blood. The receptors were sampled from a young woman in good health.

This clone showed up many times. This chain uses TRBV7-2 with TRBJ2-6, with D uncertain. This CDR3 has 19 amino acids. V was clipped by 5 bases and J by 1 base, with 21 bases between them. CDR1 is SGHTA and CDR2 is FQGNSA in the germline V gene. The CDR3 DNA reads TGTGCCAGCAGCCCGCGTGCGATGAAAGTATTTTCTGGGGCCAACGTCCTGACTTTC. Protein sequence: CASSPRAMKVFSGANVLTF.

This clone came up a few times. V is TRBV15 and J is TRBJ2-7; TRBD1 matches at 11 bases. Germline V gene lookup returns CDR1 LNHNV and CDR2 YYDKDF (reference sequence). J was trimmed by 0 bases and V by 5 bases; bases with no gene match: 3. There are 15 residues in the CDR3. Here the CDR3 reads CATSRGTGGSYEQYF. The CDR3, as DNA: TGTGCCACCAGCCGTGGGACAGGGGGCTCCTACGAGCAGTACTTC.

This clone showed up just a few times. J is TRBJ2-1 and V is TRBV7-8; TRBD2 matches 9 bases. The CDR3 extends over 16 amino acids. J lost 4 bases, V lost 3 bases, and 7 bases had no gene match. Looked up from germline, CDR1 is SGHVS and CDR2 is FQNEAQ. The CDR3 nucleotides are TGTGCCAGCAGCTTCAGCGGCGGGAGGGGATACAATGAGCAGTTCTTC. This sequence encodes CASSFSGGRGYNEQFF.

V is TRBV9 and J is TRBJ2-1, with D perhaps TRBD1 (5 bases). CDR3 size: 14 residues. The V end was cut by 6 bases, the J end by 0 bases, with 10 bases between. Germline assignment: CDR1 SGDLS and CDR2 YYNGEE. The CDR3 spells CASKGTGSYNEQFF. CDR3 nucleotide sequence: TGTGCCAGCAAGGGTACAGGCTCCTACAATGAGCAGTTCTTC.

This clone has a handful of counts. This chain links TRBV5-6 with TRBJ2-3; D ambiguous. Per the germline V gene, CDR1 is SGHDT and CDR2 is YYEEEE. The CDR3 loop spans 15 amino acids. Trimming removed 0 bases at V and 9 bases at J, with 17 bases between. The CDR3 sequence is CASSLGRLPLSTQYF. Here the CDR3 DNA reads TGTGCCAGCAGCTTGGGGCGACTCCCGTTGAGCACGCAGTATTTT.

The sample holds a few counts of this clone. The chain combines TRBV14 with TRBJ2-1; TRBD2 matches 14 bases. The germline V gene encodes CDR1 SGHDN and CDR2 FVKESK. CDR3 size: 15 residues. Germline trimming cut 4 bases from V and 8 bases from J; bases unmatched to any gene: 4. The chain's CDR3 is CASSRRLAGGDEQFF. DNA for the CDR3: TGTGCCAGCAGCCGCCGACTAGCGGGAGGGGATGAGCAGTTCTTC.

This clone was found a few times. The V call is TRBV10-3, the J call TRBJ2-5, with TRBD2 matching 11 bases. This CDR3 has 14 residues. The V segment lost 8 bases and the J segment 2 bases; nucleotides outside the gene matches: 4. CDR1 and CDR2 (germline): ENHRY, SYGVKD. CDR3 amino acids: CAIGLAGTQETQYF. As DNA, the CDR3 is TGTGCCATCGGACTAGCGGGTACTCAAGAGACCCAGTACTTC.

This clone showed up just a few times. The rearrangement links TRBV5-1 to TRBJ2-5, with D perhaps TRBD1 (6 bases). Germline CDR1 reads SGHRS; CDR2 reads YFSETQ. This CDR3 contains 13 residues. The V gene lost 4 bases and the J gene lost 0 bases, with 7 bases spanning the gap. The CDR3 is CASSRDNQETQYF. The CDR3 DNA follows: TGCGCCAGCAGCCGGGACAACCAAGAGACCCAGTACTTC.

This clone was seen ten or more times. V gene TRBV29-1 combines with J gene TRBJ1-2; D is perhaps TRBD1 (5 bases). This CDR3 has 13 residues. V was cut by 0 bases and J by 7 bases, with 12 bases left in between. CDR1 and CDR2 from the germline V gene are SQVTM and ANQGSEA. Written as DNA, the CDR3 is TGCAGCGTTGAAGATCCAGGGTTTGTTGGCTACACCTTC. Its translation is CSVEDPGFVGYTF.

The rearrangement joins TRBV28 to TRBJ1-4; no clear D. In germline, CDR1 is MDHEN, CDR2 SYDVKM. The CDR3 extends over 16 amino acids. The V end was cut by 7 bases, the J end by 4 bases, with 19 bases between. CDR3 loop: CASTEGAQTYNEKLFF. The CDR3 nucleotides read TGTGCCAGCACCGAAGGCGCACAGACCTATAATGAAAAACTGTTTTTT.

V and J are TRBV7-2 and TRBJ1-1; TRBD1 matches at 8 bases. CDR1 is SGHTA, CDR2 FQGNSA, per germline. Trimming took 5 bases from V and 0 from J; bases not matched to a gene: 2. The CDR3 loop spans 14 amino acids. The CDR3 reads CASSKDRVNTEAFF. Here the CDR3 DNA reads TGTGCCAGCAGCAAGGACAGGGTGAACACTGAAGCTTTCTTT.

This clone was counted many times. This sequence joins TRBV7-9 and TRBJ1-5, with D possibly matching TRBD1 (6 bases). The V end lost 5 bases, the J end lost 5 bases, and 16 bases lay between the germline ends. The CDR3 has 15 amino acids. Per the germline V gene, CDR1 is SEHNR and CDR2 is FQNEAQ (reference sequence). The CDR3 DNA reads as TGTGCCAGCAGCCCCCGGGGGGCTGGACATCAGCCCCAGCATTTT. Translating gives CASSPRGAGHQPQHF.

The table lists this clone with many counts. The sample has other DNA sequences that encode this CDR3 too. V gene TRBV7-2 combines with J gene TRBJ2-1; tentatively, D is TRBD2 (5 bases). This CDR3 spans 14 amino acids. Trimming pared 2 bases from V and 8 bases from J, leaving 13 bases between. Germline CDR1 and CDR2: SGHTA and FQGNSA. In nucleotides, the CDR3 is TGTGCCAGCAGCTTAAGCGGTGTAGAGGATGAGCAGTTCTTC. Translated, it gives CASSLSGVEDEQFF.

The genes are TRBV7-2 and TRBJ2-5; no clear D gene. Germline V CDR1 and CDR2: SGHTA, FQGNSA. The CDR3 is made up of 12 amino acids. V lost 5 bases and J 2 bases, leaving 6 bases between the germline ends. DNA of the CDR3: TGTGCCAGCAGCCCAGGTCAAGAGACCCAGTACTTC. Translated, it gives CASSPGQETQYF. The full variable domain, rest sourced from reference TRBV7-2 and TRBJ2-5, is GAGVSQSPSNKVTEKGKDVELRCDPISGHTALYWYRQSLGQGLEFLIYFQGNSAPDKSGLPSDRFSAERTGGSVSTLTIQRTQQEDSAVYLCASSPGQETQYFGPGTRLLVL.

This chain connects TRBV7-2 to TRBJ2-7; the D is unclear. This CDR3 spans 10 amino acids. Germline V gives CDR1 SGHTA, CDR2 FQGNSA. V was cut by 2 bases and J by 12 bases, with 8 bases left in between. In nucleotides, the CDR3 is TGTGCCAGCAGCTTACAGGCCCTGTACTTC. This encodes CASSLQALYF.

The sample holds many counts of this clone. The chain couples TRBV5-1 to TRBJ2-3, with 8 bases matching TRBD2. V gave up 1 base and J gave up 5 bases; unmatched junction bases: 3. This CDR3 is 14 amino acids long. In germline, CDR1 is SGHRS, CDR2 YFSETQ. CDR3 DNA sequence: TGCGCCAGCAGCTTGAATAGCGGGAAAGATACGCAGTATTTT. This codes for CASSLNSGKDTQYF.

This clone was counted between two and nine times. V and J are TRBV28 and TRBJ2-3; 11 bases match TRBD2. J lost 5 bases, V lost 3 bases, and 13 bases had no gene match. In germline, CDR1 is MDHEN, CDR2 SYDVKM. The CDR3 loop spans 18 amino acids. CDR3: CASSLPSGRTRSGDTQYF. DNA for the CDR3: TGTGCCAGCAGTTTGCCTAGCGGGAGGACCCGTAGTGGAGATACGCAGTATTTT.

The sample holds many counts of this clone. The genes are TRBV6-5 and TRBJ2-7, with 8 bases that match TRBD2. This CDR3 contains 15 residues. The germline CDR1 and CDR2 sequences are MNHEY and SVGAGI. The V and J ends lost 0 bases and 5 bases, in that order; junction bases with no gene match: 6. The chain's CDR3 is CASSYSIGRVNEQYF. The CDR3 DNA reads TGTGCCAGCAGTTACTCGATCGGGAGGGTCAACGAGCAGTACTTC.

In its sample, this clone was seen a few times. The V gene is TRBV6-4, the J gene TRBJ2-1; 9 nucleotides line up with TRBD2. V trimming: 5 bases; J trimming: 9 bases; junction bases outside the gene matches: 8. Germline assignment: CDR1 MRHNA and CDR2 SNTAGT. The CDR3 is 14 residues long. Here the CDR3 DNA reads TGTGCCAGCAGTCCTGGACTAGCGAGGGGTGAGCAGTTCTTC. Its translation: CASSPGLARGEQFF.

V is TRBV4-2 and J is TRBJ2-7, with 13 bases fitting TRBD2. V lost 4 bases and J lost 0; bases outside the gene matches: 9. The CDR3 runs to 18 residues. Germline V gives CDR1 LGHNA, CDR2 YNFKEQ. In nucleotides, the CDR3 is TGTGCCAGCAGCCGCCCAACTAGCGGGGGGGACAGCTCCTACGAGCAGTACTTC. Translating gives CASSRPTSGGDSSYEQYF.

This clone was counted only a few times. The chain couples TRBV2 to TRBJ2-4, with TRBD1 identical over 11 bases. From germline, CDR1 is SNHLY and CDR2 FYNNEI. V lost 7 bases, J lost 3 bases, and 5 bases stayed unmatched. CDR3 size: 15 residues. CDR3 bases: TGTGCCAGCAATACCGGGACAGGGGGCAAAAACATTCAGTACTTC. This codes for CASNTGTGGKNIQYF.

This clone was picked up a small number of times. This rearrangement joins TRBV7-2 to TRBJ1-5; 8 nucleotides align to TRBD1. The junction had 2 bases not matched to a gene; V was cut back by 5 bases and J by 2 bases. The CDR3 runs to 14 residues. From germline, CDR1 is SGHTA and CDR2 FQGNSA. CDR3 nucleotides: TGTGCCAGCAGCCCGACAGGGGGCAATCAGCCCCAGCATTTT. Amino acids: CASSPTGGNQPQHF.

This clone was picked up many times. V gene TRBV10-3 combines with J gene TRBJ1-2; the D is unclear. The V and J ends lost 10 bases and 1 base respectively, with 25 bases between them. CDR3 length: 17 amino acids. The V gene's germline CDR1 is ENHRY and CDR2 SYGVKD. The CDR3: CATRFGREEGINYGYTF. The CDR3 DNA sequence: TGTGCCACCCGATTTGGGAGGGAGGAAGGGATTAACTATGGCTACACCTTC.

The chain combines TRBV6-1 with TRBJ2-1, with 7 nucleotides matching TRBD2. The V gene's germline CDR1 is MNHNS and CDR2 SASEGT. The CDR3 loop spans 14 amino acids. V was clipped by 7 bases and J by 5 bases; unmatched bases: 8. The CDR3 region is CASKRASGNNEQFF. The DNA of the CDR3 is TGTGCCAGCAAGAGGGCTAGCGGTAACAATGAGCAGTTCTTC.

This clone was counted ten times or more. This chain uses TRBV30 with TRBJ2-4; a possible D gene is TRBD1 (6 bases). Trimming stripped 0 bases from V and 7 bases from J, with 13 bases between. The CDR3 covers 14 residues. From germline, CDR1 is GTSNPN and CDR2 SVGIG (reference sequence). The CDR3 DNA reads TGTGCCTGGAGTGTAGGGCAGGGGTGGAACATTCAGTACTTC. Protein: CAWSVGQGWNIQYF.

This clone has more than one count but fewer than ten. The rearrangement joins TRBV28 to TRBJ2-1; 9 nucleotides match TRBD2. Unmatched junction bases numbered 9, after V lost 8 bases and J lost 4 bases. This CDR3 region has 15 residues. CDR1 and CDR2 from the germline V gene are MDHEN and SYDVKM. The CDR3 coding sequence is TGTGCCAGCTTTGAGTCGACTAGCGGATACAATGAGCAGTTCTTC. Amino acid sequence: CASFESTSGYNEQFF.